Listed here are 20 T cell receptor beta chains from one sample, sequenced in a study of memory CD4+ T cells and cytomegalovirus serostatus. The sort gate was single viable CD3+CD4+CD8-CD45RO+ cells for memory CD4+ T cells. TCRdb keeps only in-frame clones here, not all; method: immunoSEQ multiplex PCR. The table includes some 29,000 clones, around 76% detected once. Sequencing was done on a sample of memory CD4+ T cells from blood. These receptors all come from an adult in good health and CMV-seronegative. Some clones in this sample may be carry-over from other donors' samples.

V gene TRBV6-4 combines with J gene TRBJ2-6, with D unresolved. Germline values: CDR1 MRHNA, CDR2 SNTAGT. V was trimmed by 8 bases and J by 0 bases, leaving 11 bases between them. The CDR3 extends over 15 amino acids. Here the CDR3 reads CASSKDGSGANVLTF. The CDR3, as DNA: TGTGCCAGCTCGAAGGACGGCTCTGGGGCCAACGTCCTGACTTTC.

The sample holds a few counts of this clone. The rearrangement joins TRBV19 to TRBJ1-5; D is perhaps TRBD1 (6 bases). The CDR3 has 15 residues. Germline loops: CDR1 LNHDA, CDR2 SQIVND (reference sequence). With 5 bases removed from V and 6 bases from J, the gap between germline ends came to 17 bases. In DNA, the CDR3 is TGTGCCAGTAGTGTACCACAGGGTAGGGGTCAGCCCCAGCATTTT. As protein: CASSVPQGRGQPQHF.

This clone is a singleton in its sample. The rearrangement uses TRBV6-1 and TRBJ1-6; 9 nucleotides align to TRBD1. This CDR3 is built from 15 residues. CDR1 is MNHNS and CDR2 is SASEGT in the germline V gene. Trimming removed 9 bases from V and 9 bases from J; junction bases left unmatched: 12. In DNA, the CDR3 is TGTGCCAGTGTCCATCGGGACAGGGTTTTTTCACCCCTCCACTTT. Its translation is CASVHRDRVFSPLHF.

This chain links TRBV18 with TRBJ2-3; the D gene is possibly TRBD1 (5 bases). V lost 4 bases to trimming and J lost 6 bases, with 14 bases between them. This CDR3 region has 14 residues. CDR1 KGHSH and CDR2 LQKENI come from the germline V gene. The CDR3 sequence: CASSRNGAEDTQYF. As DNA, the CDR3 is TGTGCCAGCTCACGCAATGGGGCAGAGGATACGCAGTATTTT.

The rearrangement uses TRBV30 and TRBJ2-7, with TRBD1 as a possible D gene (6 bases). CDR1 GTSNPN and CDR2 SVGIG come from the germline V gene (reference sequence). This CDR3 region has 14 residues. Trimming pared 6 bases from V and 1 base from J, leaving 16 bases between. The CDR3 here is CACSPGQFSYEQYF. The CDR3, as DNA: TGTGCCTGTAGTCCGGGACAATTTTCCTACGAGCAGTACTTC.

This clone was detected only a few times. In DNA, the CDR3 is TGCAGCGTTCAGAGACAGGCCCCCTTCTATGGCTACACCTTC. It translates to CSVQRQAPFYGYTF. V gene TRBV29-1 combines with J gene TRBJ1-2; tentatively, D is TRBD1 (6 bases). The ends were cut back, 5 bases at V and 4 bases at J, with 17 bases in the middle. In germline, CDR1 is SQVTM, CDR2 ANQGSEA. The CDR3 contains 14 residues.

The chain uses TRBV9 and TRBJ1-6; 7 bases are shared with TRBD1. Germline CDR1 reads SGDLS; CDR2 reads YYNGEE. J lost 10 bases, V lost 0 bases, and 10 bases had no gene match. The CDR3 is 16 residues long. The CDR3 nucleotides read TGTGCCAGCAGCGTAGCATCTGACAGGGTTAGCTCACCCCTCCACTTT. Residues: CASSVASDRVSSPLHF.

The chain recombines TRBV5-4 with TRBJ1-2, with D perhaps matching TRBD1 (5 bases). This CDR3 contains 15 residues. CDR1 is SGHNT and CDR2 is YYREEE in the germline V gene (reference sequence). Trimming pared 0 bases from V and 4 bases from J, leaving 13 bases between. Here the CDR3 DNA reads TGTGCCAGCAGCTTGGCCGGCAGGGATTCCTATGGCTACACCTTC. Its translation is CASSLAGRDSYGYTF.

The V and J genes are TRBV19 and TRBJ1-4; D gene ambiguous. The germline V gene has CDR1 LNHDA and CDR2 SQIVND (reference sequence). The CDR3 consists of 14 residues. Trimming took 7 bases from V and 7 from J, leaving 16 bases between them. CDR3 nucleotide sequence: TGTGCCAGTACCCCGGACCGACGGGGTGAAAAACTGTTTTTT. This sequence encodes CASTPDRRGEKLFF.

CDR3 DNA: TGTGCCAGCAGTTATATAGAGACCCAGTACTTC. Translation gives CASSYIETQYF. This sequence joins TRBV6-6 and TRBJ2-5; D is uncertain. CDR3 size: 11 residues. With 3 bases removed from V and 4 bases from J, the gap between germline ends came to 3 bases. Germline loops: CDR1 MNHNY, CDR2 SVGAGI (reference sequence).

This clone was seen a few times. The chain uses TRBV7-2 and TRBJ1-6, with a possible D match to TRBD1 (6 bases). V lost 4 bases to trimming and J lost 6 bases, with 16 bases between them. CDR1 and CDR2 from the germline V gene are SGHTA and FQGNSA. CDR3 length equals 16 residues. As DNA, the CDR3 is TGTGCCAGCAGCTCTAGGGGGGTAGGAGGTAATTCACCCCTCCACTTT. As protein: CASSSRGVGGNSPLHF.

This chain links TRBV19 with TRBJ1-4; D unresolved. Per the germline V gene, CDR1 is LNHDA and CDR2 is SQIVND (reference sequence). Trimming stripped 1 base from V and 6 bases from J, with 9 bases between. This CDR3 has 14 residues. The CDR3: CASSIVGKHEKLFF. The CDR3, as DNA: TGTGCCAGTAGTATAGTGGGGAAGCATGAAAAACTGTTTTTT.

The V call is TRBV28, the J call TRBJ2-7; D gene uncertain. The length of the CDR3 is 13 residues. Germline V lookup: CDR1 MDHEN, CDR2 SYDVKM. The ends were cut back, 8 bases at V and 4 bases at J, with 15 bases in the middle. For the CDR3, the DNA is TGTGCCAGCTTTGAGCAGCGTGGGTACGAGCAGTACTTC. It specifies CASFEQRGYEQYF.

This chain joins TRBV12-1 and TRBJ1-2. TRBV12-1 constitutes a pseudogene. This CDR3 is built from 19 residues. The CDR3 DNA reads TGTGCCAGCAGCCCGTCCCAATTTTTAAGCCAGGGACCTAACTATGGCTACACCTTC. This codes for CASSPSQFLSQGPNYGYTF.

The gene calls are TRBV5-6 and TRBJ1-1; weak D call: TRBD1 (6 bases). This CDR3 region has 15 residues. Germline CDR1 SGHDT, CDR2 YYEEEE. The V end lost 4 bases, the J end lost 0 bases, and 13 bases lay between the germline ends. The CDR3 reads CASSLGGHLNTEAFF. CDR3 nucleotide sequence: TGTGCCAGCAGCCTGGGGGGCCATCTGAACACTGAAGCTTTCTTT.

V is TRBV11-2 and J is TRBJ1-1; 12 nucleotides line up with TRBD1. Germline V lookup: CDR1 SGHAT, CDR2 FQNNGV. With V trimmed by 8 bases and J by 3 bases, 13 bases remained unmatched. CDR3 size: 17 residues. The CDR3 DNA reads as TGTGCCAGCCAAGCCCGAACCGGGACAGGGGGCCACACTGAAGCTTTCTTT. Protein: CASQARTGTGGHTEAFF.

The V call is TRBV7-2, the J call TRBJ1-6; D ambiguous. The length of the CDR3 is 12 residues. V was trimmed by 1 base and J by 10 bases, leaving 5 bases between them. Germline V gene lookup returns CDR1 SGHTA and CDR2 FQGNSA. CDR3 coding DNA: TGTGCCAGCAGCTTAGAGATATCACCCCTCCACTTT. It encodes CASSLEISPLHF.

J is TRBJ2-7 and V is TRBV19, with D unresolved. Germline lookup yields CDR1 LNHDA and CDR2 SQIVND (reference sequence). CDR3 length: 13 amino acids. Trimming removed 6 bases from V and 7 bases from J, with 16 bases in between. CDR3 sequence (DNA): TGTGCCAGTAGGGCAGGCCCCAGTAGGGAGCAGTACTTC. This translates into CASRAGPSREQYF.

The chain employs TRBV5-4 and TRBJ2-6; D uncertain. The germline gives CDR1 SGHNT, CDR2 YYREEE (reference sequence). CDR3 length: 16 residues. V was clipped by 10 bases and J by 0 bases, with 17 bases between them. The CDR3 here is CASSIGIASGANVLTF. Here the CDR3 DNA reads TGTGCCTCCTCTATTGGGATCGCCTCTGGGGCCAACGTCCTGACTTTC.

V usage is TRBV6-5 and J usage is TRBJ1-6; D unclear. The germline CDR1 and CDR2 sequences are MNHEY and SVGAGI. V lost 0 bases, J lost 9 bases, and 15 bases lay in between. The length of the CDR3 is 16 residues. CDR3 protein: CASSYSTLEVGSPLHF. The CDR3 DNA reads TGTGCCAGCAGTTACTCGACACTGGAAGTAGGTTCACCCCTCCACTTT.